The text below deals with one TCR beta chain. Its antigen is unknown. No much larger clone is present one base from it, and per-base qualities are unavailable. This record belongs to a study of graft-versus-host responses after intestinal transplantation (dated by TCRdb to the early 2020s). Regarding the study in general: The transplants that recipients got were multivisceral, liver-intestinal, or isolated intestinal. Donor T cell macrochimerism was defined as a peak of at least 4% donor T cells among recipient peripheral blood mononuclear cells. The cohort enrolled some 23 intestinal transplant recipients, one of whom was a retransplant, and 3 patients without pretransplant specimens were excluded. Bulk TCR-beta CDR3 sequencing was used to track graft-versus-host and host-versus-graft alloreactive T cell clones in the graft, circulation and bone marrow after intestinal transplantation. Alloreactive clones were identified by sequencing pre-transplant mixed lymphocyte reaction products and comparing these products with unstimulated pre-transplant donor and recipient T cells. Every recipient was given anti-thymocyte globulin induction, followed by approximately three years of maintenance tacrolimus and steroids. Samples from a few later patients were sequenced in-house on an Illumina MiSeq with MiXCR processing rather than by the commercial service. Overall results and qualifications from the work: The conclusions were limited by the relatively low number and heterogeneity of the intestinal transplant patients. Early after transplant, peak levels of circulating GvH clones were associated with declines in HvG clones. GvH clones were detected in recipient bone marrow, and some of these GvH clones were observed earlier in ileal mucosa or blood, consistent with an intestinal mucosal origin. In patients with donor T cell macrochimerism, the allografts had high GvH to HvG T cell clonal ratios.

The sample's time point, from its label and the paper: cells obtained before transplantation from donor or recipient. CD3+CD4+ and CD3+CD8+ populations were FACS-sorted from unstimulated pre-transplant donor and recipient cells taken from spleen or lymph nodes. Library preparation was by the immunoSEQ multiplex PCR assay. For most patients, genomic DNA was isolated with the Qiagen DNeasy Blood and Tissue Kit and shipped frozen to Adaptive Biotechnologies for TCR sequencing. High-throughput TCR-beta CDR3 sequencing of genomic DNA from most patients was performed by Adaptive Biotechnologies. As for the authors' bioinformatics: Adaptive's ImmunoSEQ software supplied the TCR sequencing data for 18 patients, while MiXCR and VDJtools were used to process a few other patients. To correct CD4 versus CD8 sorting errors, sequences present in both subsets at a frequency ratio below 5:1 were removed. CDR3 nucleotide sequences shared by donor and recipient were removed because the origin of these sequences could not be assigned. To be classed as alloreactive, a clone needed at least 2-fold expansion over unstimulated cells and a minimum CFSE-low frequency of 0.002% (template counts) or 0.001% (read counts). Clones detected in sequenced pre-transplant spleen, lymph node, or MLR CFSE-low populations of the donor or recipient were defined as mappable. Cumulative frequency of alloreactive clones was calculated as a percentage of all sequences weighted by copy number. As stored in TCRdb, this immuneACCESS dataset retains in-frame rearrangements with V and J assigned. A fraction of the clones does not appear; measured against another copy, unresolved V genes explain less than half of the discrepancy, and the remainder lacks a known reason. V and J calls and clone size are as listed in that table; D and trimming were resolved from the DNA. The sample table holds just under 85,000 clones, of which more than 85% were seen once. The ten largest clonotypes hold around 7.6% of the sample.

The sample here was unstimulated CD8+ T cells sorted from spleen or lymph node cells, taken before transplant. The clonotype comes from a human donor who was the organ donor for an intestinal transplant.

The DNA sequence follows: TGTGCCAGCAGTCCCCCCGGCATGAACTCCTACGAGCAGTACTTC. Its coded protein is CASSPPGMNSYEQYF. In this chain, TRBV6-1 is recombined with TRBJ2-7; the D gene lacks a confident call. V is clipped by 5 bases and J by 0 bases, and the sequence between their germline boundaries is 14 bases long. The CDR3 runs 15 residues from the cysteine to the phenylalanine. Only CDR3 DNA is held: 45 bases, read in frame from base 1. The germline V gene yields MNHNS for CDR1 and SASEGT for CDR2.